These T cell receptor beta chains were read from a single sample in a study of T-cell reconstitution after alpha-beta-depleted transplantation in children. TCRdb ran MiXCR on the PCR reads and lists one entry per CDR3 protein. The table has about 58,000 distinct CDR3 sequences, 44% seen once; the top ten hold roughly 98%. This specimen consisted of PBMCs, mostly from graft donor cells, obtained 360 days after TCRalphabeta/CD19-depleted stem cell transplant. Receptor source: a male patient between 5 and 17 years old who had a stem cell transplant for acute lymphoblastic leukemia, so the T cells may come from the graft donor. The CDR3 runs from the conserved cysteine through the conserved F or W. The D gene is left open where the match is weak. Only part of the rows carry a size: once, few, many, or a class if the clone is expanded.

V gene: TRBV29-1
D gene: NA
clone size: few
J gene: TRBJ2-7
CDR3 protein: CSVVRGGYEQYF

V gene: TRBV2
D gene: TRBD1
clone size: few
J gene: TRBJ2-1
CDR3 protein: CASIPGQHNEQFF

V gene: TRBV28
D gene: NA
clone size: NA
J gene: TRBJ1-1
CDR3 protein: CASSLTLQEAFF

V gene: TRBV5-1
D gene: NA
clone size: few
J gene: TRBJ1-4
CDR3 protein: CASSKGWNEKLFF

V gene: TRBV5-1
D gene: NA
clone size: few
J gene: TRBJ2-1
CDR3 protein: CASSSRTGGLAGVEQFF

V gene: TRBV7-3
D gene: NA
clone size: NA
J gene: TRBJ2-1
CDR3 protein: CASSLTQGYGNNEQFF

V gene: TRBV7-9
D gene: NA
clone size: few
J gene: TRBJ1-2
CDR3 protein: CASSLAGGRNYGYTF

V gene: TRBV29-1
D gene: NA
clone size: few
J gene: TRBJ2-4
CDR3 protein: CSVYTPSQGFKNIQYF

V gene: TRBV27
D gene: NA
clone size: NA
J gene: TRBJ2-5
CDR3 protein: CASSLMKETQYF

V gene: TRBV6-1
D gene: TRBD2
clone size: NA
J gene: TRBJ2-3
CDR3 protein: CASSEPAGGEDTQYF

V gene: TRBV21-1
D gene: NA
clone size: NA
J gene: TRBJ2-7
CDR3 protein: CASSKALSRTSGGKRSYEQYF

V gene: TRBV5-1
D gene: NA
clone size: NA
J gene: TRBJ2-7
CDR3 protein: CASGRISSYEQYF

V gene: TRBV4-3
D gene: NA
clone size: NA
J gene: TRBJ2-2
CDR3 protein: CASSQGIAGSSTGELFF

V gene: TRBV15
D gene: TRBD1
clone size: NA
J gene: TRBJ1-2
CDR3 protein: CATSEQGALLYGYTF

V gene: TRBV29-1
D gene: NA
clone size: NA
J gene: TRBJ2-5
CDR3 protein: CSVENREETQYF

V gene: TRBV29-1
D gene: NA
clone size: NA
J gene: TRBJ2-3
CDR3 protein: CSVARAPDTQYF

V gene: TRBV24-1
D gene: NA
clone size: NA
J gene: TRBJ2-2
CDR3 protein: CATSDRKDTGELFF

V gene: TRBV10-3
D gene: NA
clone size: NA
J gene: TRBJ2-2
CDR3 protein: CAISLFRVPRSGELFF

V gene: TRBV7-6
D gene: NA
clone size: few
J gene: TRBJ1-4
CDR3 protein: CASSLEGTNNEKLFF

V gene: TRBV12-3/TRBV12-4
D gene: NA
clone size: NA
J gene: TRBJ2-1
CDR3 protein: CASREGLYNEQFF

V gene: TRBV28
D gene: NA
clone size: NA
J gene: TRBJ2-4
CDR3 protein: CAISRSRNIQYF

V gene: TRBV25-1
D gene: TRBD1
clone size: NA
J gene: TRBJ2-7
CDR3 protein: CASSGRQGASDEQYF